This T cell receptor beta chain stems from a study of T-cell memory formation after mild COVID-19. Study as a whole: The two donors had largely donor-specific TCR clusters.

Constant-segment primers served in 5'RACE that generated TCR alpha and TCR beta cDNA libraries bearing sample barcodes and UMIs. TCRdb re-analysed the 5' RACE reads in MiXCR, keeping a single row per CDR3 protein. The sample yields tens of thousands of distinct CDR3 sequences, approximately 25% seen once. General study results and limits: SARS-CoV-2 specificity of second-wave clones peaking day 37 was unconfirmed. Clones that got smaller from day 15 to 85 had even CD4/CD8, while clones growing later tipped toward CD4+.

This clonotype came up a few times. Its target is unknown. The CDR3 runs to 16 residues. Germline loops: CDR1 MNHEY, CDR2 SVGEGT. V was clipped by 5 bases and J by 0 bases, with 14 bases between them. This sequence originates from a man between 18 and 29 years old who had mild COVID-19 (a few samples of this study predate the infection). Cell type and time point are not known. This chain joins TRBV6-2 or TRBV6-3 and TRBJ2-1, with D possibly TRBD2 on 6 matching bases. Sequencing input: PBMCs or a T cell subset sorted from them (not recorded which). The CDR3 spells CASSTFAGSSYNEQFF. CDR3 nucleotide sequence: TGTGCCAGCAGTACCTTCGCGGGGAGCTCCTACAATGAGCAGTTCTTC.